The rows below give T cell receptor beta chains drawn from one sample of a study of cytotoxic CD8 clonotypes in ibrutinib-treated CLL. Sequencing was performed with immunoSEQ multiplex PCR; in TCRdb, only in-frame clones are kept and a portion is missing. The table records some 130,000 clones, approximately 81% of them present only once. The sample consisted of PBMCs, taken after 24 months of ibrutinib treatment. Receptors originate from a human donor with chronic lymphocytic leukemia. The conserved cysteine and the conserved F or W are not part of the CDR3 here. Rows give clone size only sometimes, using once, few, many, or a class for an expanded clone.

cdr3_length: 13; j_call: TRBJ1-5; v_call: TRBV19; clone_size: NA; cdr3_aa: ASSPTDRRYQPQH
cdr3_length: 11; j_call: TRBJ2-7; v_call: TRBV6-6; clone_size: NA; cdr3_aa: ASSQTGPGEQY
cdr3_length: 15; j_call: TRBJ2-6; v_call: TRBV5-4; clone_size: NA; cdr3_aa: ASRLRRVSAGANVLT
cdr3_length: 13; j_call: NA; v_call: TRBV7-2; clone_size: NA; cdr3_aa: ASSSLFSGEYEQY
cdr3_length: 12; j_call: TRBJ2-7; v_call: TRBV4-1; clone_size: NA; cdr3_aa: ASSLRRSSYEQY
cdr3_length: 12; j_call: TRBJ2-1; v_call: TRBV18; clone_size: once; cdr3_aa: ASARRPGGNEQF
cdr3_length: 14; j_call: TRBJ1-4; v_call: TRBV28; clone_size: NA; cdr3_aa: ASSSNRGPTNEKLF
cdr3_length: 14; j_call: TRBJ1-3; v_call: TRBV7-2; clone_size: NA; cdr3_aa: ASSLGSGEPGNTIY
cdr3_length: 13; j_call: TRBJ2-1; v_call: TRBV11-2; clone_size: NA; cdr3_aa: ASGRGVRSYNEQF
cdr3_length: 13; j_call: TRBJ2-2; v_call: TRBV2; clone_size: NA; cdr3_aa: ASTRLGGASGELF
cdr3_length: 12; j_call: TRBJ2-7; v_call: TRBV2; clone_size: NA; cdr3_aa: ASRTSGGAGEQY
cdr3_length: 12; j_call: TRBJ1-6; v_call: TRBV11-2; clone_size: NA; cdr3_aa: ASSLLVNNSPLH
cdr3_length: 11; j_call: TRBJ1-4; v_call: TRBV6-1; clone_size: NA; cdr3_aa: ATGGGISEKLF
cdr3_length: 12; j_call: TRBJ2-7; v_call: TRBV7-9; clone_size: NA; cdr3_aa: ASSLGGRNQEQY
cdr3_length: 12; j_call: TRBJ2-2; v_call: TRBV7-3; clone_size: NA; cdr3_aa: ASSYDRTTGELF
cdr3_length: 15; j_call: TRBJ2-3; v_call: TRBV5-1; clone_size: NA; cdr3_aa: ASSLGLAGAATDTQY
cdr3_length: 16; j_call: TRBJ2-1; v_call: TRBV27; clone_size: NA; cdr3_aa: ASSSLRGAGLIYNEQF
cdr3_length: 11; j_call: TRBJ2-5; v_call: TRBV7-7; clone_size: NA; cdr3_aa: ASSLARQETQY
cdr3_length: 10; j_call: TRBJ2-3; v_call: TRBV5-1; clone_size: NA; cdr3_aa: ASSPGSDTQY
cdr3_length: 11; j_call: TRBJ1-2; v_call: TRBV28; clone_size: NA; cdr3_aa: ASSLTGVYGYT
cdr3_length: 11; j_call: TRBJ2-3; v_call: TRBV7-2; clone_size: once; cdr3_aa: ASSSGAGDTQY
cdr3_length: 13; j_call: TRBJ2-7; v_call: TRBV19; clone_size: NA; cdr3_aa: ASSIGGGPTYEQY
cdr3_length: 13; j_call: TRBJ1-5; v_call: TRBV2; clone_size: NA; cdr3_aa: ASRRTPTGNQPQH
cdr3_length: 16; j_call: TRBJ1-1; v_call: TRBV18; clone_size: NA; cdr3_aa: ASSPRAGQGTMNTEAF
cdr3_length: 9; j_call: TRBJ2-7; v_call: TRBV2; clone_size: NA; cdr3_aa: ASSYKGEQY
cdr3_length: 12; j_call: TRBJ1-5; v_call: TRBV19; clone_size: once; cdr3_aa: ASSIMGSNQPQH
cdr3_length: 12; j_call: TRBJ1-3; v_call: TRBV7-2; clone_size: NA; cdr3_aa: ASSLGTTRNTIY
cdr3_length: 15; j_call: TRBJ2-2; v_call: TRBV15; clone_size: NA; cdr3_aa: ATSRDTTGASTGELF
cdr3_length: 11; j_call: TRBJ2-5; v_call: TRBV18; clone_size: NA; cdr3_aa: ASSPPTGETQY
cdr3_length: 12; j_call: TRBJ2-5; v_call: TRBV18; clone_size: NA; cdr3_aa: ASSPVTGQETQY